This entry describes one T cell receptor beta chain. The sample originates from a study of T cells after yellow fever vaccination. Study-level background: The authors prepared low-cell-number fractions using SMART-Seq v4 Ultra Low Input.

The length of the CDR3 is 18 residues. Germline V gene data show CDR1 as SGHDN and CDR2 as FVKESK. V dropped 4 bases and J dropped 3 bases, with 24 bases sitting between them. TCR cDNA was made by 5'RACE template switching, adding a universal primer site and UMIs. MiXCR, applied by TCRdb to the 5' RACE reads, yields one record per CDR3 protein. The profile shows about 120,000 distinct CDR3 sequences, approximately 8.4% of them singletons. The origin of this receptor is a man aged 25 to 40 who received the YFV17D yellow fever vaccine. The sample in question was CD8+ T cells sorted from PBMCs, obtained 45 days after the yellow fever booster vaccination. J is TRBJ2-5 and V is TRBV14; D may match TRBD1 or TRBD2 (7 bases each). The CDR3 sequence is CASSPKGTVLAVKETQYF. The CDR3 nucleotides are TGTGCCAGCAGCCCTAAAGGGACAGTTCTAGCGGTAAAAGAGACCCAGTACTTC.